This record covers a single T cell receptor beta chain. What it binds is not known. These data are taken from a study of monozygotic twins with inflammatory bowel disease. Whole blood supplied total RNA, and T cells were not sorted. Findings of the study overall: The study found lower TCRbeta diversity (inverse Simpson) in IBD patients than in healthy co-twins. Relative to healthy twins, IBD patients had fewer clonotypes in common with others, a gap that was especially apparent with disease activity. Telling different T cell subtypes apart from each other was not possible.

TCRdb derives one entry per CDR3 protein from the 5' RACE reads, leaving out DNA. Here the sample table reports around 370,000 distinct CDR3 sequences. Germline V CDR1 and CDR2: SGHTA, FQGNSA. The CDR3 has 17 amino acids. The material sequenced was blood. The clonotype comes from a human donor with ulcerative colitis or Crohn's disease, or a healthy co-twin of an affected twin (not recorded which). This chain connects TRBV7-2 to TRBJ2-2; the TRBD2 assignment by TCRdb is unverifiable without DNA. The CDR3 sequence: CASSLLAGLAQPTELFF.